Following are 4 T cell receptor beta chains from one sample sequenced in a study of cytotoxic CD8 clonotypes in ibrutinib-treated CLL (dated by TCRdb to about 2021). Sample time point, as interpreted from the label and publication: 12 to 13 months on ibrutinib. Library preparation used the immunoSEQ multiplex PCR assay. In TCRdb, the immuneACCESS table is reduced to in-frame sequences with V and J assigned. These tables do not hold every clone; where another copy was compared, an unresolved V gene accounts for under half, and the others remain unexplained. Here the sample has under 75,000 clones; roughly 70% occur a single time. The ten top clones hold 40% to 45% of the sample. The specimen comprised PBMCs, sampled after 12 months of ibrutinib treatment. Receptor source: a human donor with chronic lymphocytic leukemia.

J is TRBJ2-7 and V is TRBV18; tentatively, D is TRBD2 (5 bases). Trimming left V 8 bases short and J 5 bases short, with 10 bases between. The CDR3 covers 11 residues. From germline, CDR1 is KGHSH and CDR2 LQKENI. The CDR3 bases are TGTGCCAGCCAGGAGGCCAACGAGCAGTACTTC. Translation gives CASQEANEQYF.

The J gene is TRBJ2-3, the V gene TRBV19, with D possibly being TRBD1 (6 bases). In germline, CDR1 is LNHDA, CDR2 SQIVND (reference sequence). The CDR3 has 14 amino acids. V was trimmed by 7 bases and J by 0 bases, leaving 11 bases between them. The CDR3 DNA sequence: TGTGCCAGTATCAAAGGGGGAAGCACAGATACGCAGTATTTT. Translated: CASIKGGSTDTQYF.

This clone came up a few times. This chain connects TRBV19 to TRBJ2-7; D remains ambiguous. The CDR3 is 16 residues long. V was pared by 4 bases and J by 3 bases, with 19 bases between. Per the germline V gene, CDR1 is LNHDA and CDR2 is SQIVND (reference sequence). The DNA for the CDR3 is TGTGCCAGTAGTAAGGGTGTTGAATTGTGGGACTACGAGCAGTACTTC. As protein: CASSKGVELWDYEQYF.

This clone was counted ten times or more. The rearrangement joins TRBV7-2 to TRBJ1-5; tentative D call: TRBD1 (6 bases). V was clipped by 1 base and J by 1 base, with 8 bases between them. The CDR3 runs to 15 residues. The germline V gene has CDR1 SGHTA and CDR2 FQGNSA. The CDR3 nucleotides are TGTGCCAGCAGCTTAGTCACAGGGAGCAATCAGCCCCAGCATTTT. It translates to CASSLVTGSNQPQHF. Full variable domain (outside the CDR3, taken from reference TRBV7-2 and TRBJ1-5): GAGVSQSPSNKVTEKGKDVELRCDPISGHTALYWYRQSLGQGLEFLIYFQGNSAPDKSGLPSDRFSAERTGGSVSTLTIQRTQQEDSAVYLCASSLVTGSNQPQHFGDGTRLSIL.